The text below deals with one TCR beta chain. Its specificity is not known. Additional DNA sequences in this sample encode the identical CDR3. The data are from a study of shared clonotypes between healthy human individuals. On the study more broadly: A couple of women and three men aged 18 to 49 served as donors. Study-level points and caveats: Generation of non-shared clonotypes was less probable than generation of clonotypes shared by all four donors.

Deep was the level used in running the assay. Repertoires were generated with immunoSEQ multiplex PCR, while TCRdb's copy carries only in-frame clones and drops some. The sample carries over 2 million clones, 85% to 95% recorded once. The germline V gene encodes CDR1 SGHRS and CDR2 YFSETQ. Trimming removed 0 bases at V and 1 base at J, with 7 bases between. The CDR3 has 14 residues. The rearrangement uses TRBV5-1 and TRBJ2-5; D gene ambiguous. Sequences were obtained from naive CD4+ T cells sorted from blood. Specified subset: CD45RA+ positively selected. The origin of this receptor is a man aged 18 to 30 in good health. The CDR3, as DNA: TGCGCCAGCAGCTTGGCCGCCCTCCAAGAGACCCAGTACTTC. Amino acid sequence: CASSLAALQETQYF.